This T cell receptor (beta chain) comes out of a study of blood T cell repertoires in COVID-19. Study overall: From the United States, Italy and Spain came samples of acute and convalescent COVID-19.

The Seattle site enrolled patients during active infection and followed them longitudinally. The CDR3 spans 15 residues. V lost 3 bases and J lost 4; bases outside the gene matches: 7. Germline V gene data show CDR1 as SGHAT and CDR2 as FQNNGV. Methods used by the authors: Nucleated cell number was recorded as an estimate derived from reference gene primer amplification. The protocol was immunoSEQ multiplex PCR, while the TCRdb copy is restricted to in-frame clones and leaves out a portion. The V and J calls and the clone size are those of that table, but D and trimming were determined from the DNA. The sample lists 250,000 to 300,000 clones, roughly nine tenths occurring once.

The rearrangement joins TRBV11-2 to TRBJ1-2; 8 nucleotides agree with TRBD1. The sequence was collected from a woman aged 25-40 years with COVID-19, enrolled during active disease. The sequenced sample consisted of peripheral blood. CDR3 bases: TGTGCCAGCAGCTTTGCAGGGGGCGTTAGCTATGGCTACACCTTC. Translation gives CASSFAGGVSYGYTF.